This TCR beta chain emerged from a study of type 1 regulatory T cells. For the study at large: This in vitro CD4 product, T-allo10, is enriched for Tr1 cells and alloantigen-specific.

TCRdb re-called the reads with MiXCR, one entry per CDR3 protein. The sample lists 80,000 to 100,000 distinct CDR3 sequences; around a third were seen once. V gave up 6 bases and J gave up 5 bases; unmatched junction bases: 6. The CDR3 consists of 14 residues. Germline loops: CDR1 SGHAT, CDR2 FQNNGV. The sequencing input was CD4+ T cells, either the whole sample or a sorted fraction (not recorded which). This clonotype was obtained from a human donor in good health. J is TRBJ2-5 and V is TRBV11-2; TRBD2 matches 10 bases. The CDR3 sequence is CASSLNSGRETQYF. The CDR3 DNA follows: TGTGCCAGCAGTTTGAATAGCGGGAGGGAGACCCAGTACTTC.